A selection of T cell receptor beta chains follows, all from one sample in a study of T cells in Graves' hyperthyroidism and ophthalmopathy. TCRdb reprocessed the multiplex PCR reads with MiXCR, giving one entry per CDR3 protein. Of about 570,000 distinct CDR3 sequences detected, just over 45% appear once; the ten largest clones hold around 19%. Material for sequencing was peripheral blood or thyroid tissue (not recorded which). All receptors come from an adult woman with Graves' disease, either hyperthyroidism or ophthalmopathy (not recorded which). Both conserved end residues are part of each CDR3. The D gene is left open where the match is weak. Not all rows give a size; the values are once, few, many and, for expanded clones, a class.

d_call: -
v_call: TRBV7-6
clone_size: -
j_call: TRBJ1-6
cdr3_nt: TGTGCCAGCAGCTCCTCCATCGGGACACCGAATTCACCCCTCCACTTT
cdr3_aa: CASSSSIGTPNSPLHF

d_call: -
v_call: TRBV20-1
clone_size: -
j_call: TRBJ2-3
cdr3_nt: TGCAGTGCCGAGTACAGCTTGAGCACAGATACGCTGTATTTT
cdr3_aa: CSAEYSLSTDTLYF

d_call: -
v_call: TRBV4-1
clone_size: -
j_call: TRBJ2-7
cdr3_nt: TGCGCCAGCAGCCAAGATAGCGGCATCACCTACGAGCAGTACTTC
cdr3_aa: CASSQDSGITYEQYF

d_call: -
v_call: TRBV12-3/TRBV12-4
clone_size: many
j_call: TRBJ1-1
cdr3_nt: TGTGCCAGCAGTACGGGGAGGGGTACTGAAGCTTTCTTT
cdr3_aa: CASSTGRGTEAFF

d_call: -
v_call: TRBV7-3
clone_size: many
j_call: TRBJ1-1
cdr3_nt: TGTGCCAGCAGCTTAACGCCTTGGATTGAAGCTTTCTTT
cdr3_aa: CASSLTPWIEAFF

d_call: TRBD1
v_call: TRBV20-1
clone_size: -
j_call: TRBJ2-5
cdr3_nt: TGCAGTGCTCTGGACAGGGTTGGTCAGCCCCAGTACTTC
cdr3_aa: CSALDRVGQPQYF

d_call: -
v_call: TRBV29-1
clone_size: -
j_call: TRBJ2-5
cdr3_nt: TGCAGCGTTGTAAAGGGAATTGAGGAGACCCAGTACTTC
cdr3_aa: CSVVKGIEETQYF

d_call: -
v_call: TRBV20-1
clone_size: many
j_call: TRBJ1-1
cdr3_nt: TGCAGTGCAGAACAGGTTTTTGGCGGGTCGGACACTGAAGCTTTCTTT
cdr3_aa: CSAEQVFGGSDTEAFF

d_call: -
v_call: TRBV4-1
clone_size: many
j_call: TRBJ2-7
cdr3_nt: TGCGCCAGCAGCCAACGGGCAGGGTGGAACTACGAGCAGTACTTC
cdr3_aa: CASSQRAGWNYEQYF

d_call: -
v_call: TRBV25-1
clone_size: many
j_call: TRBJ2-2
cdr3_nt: TGTGCCAGCAGTGAAATTCTCGGAGTGGGGGCCGGGGAGCTGTTTTTT
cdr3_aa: CASSEILGVGAGELFF

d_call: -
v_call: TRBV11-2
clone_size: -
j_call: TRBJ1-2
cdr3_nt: TGTGCCAGCAGCCGAATGGGGTTCAACTATGGCTACACCTTC
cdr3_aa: CASSRMGFNYGYTF

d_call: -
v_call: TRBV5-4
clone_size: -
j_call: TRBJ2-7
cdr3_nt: TGTGCCAGCAGCTTGAGCACAGACTCCTACGAGCAGTACTTC
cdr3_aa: CASSLSTDSYEQYF

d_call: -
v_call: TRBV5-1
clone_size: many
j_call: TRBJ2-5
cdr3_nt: TGCGCCAGCAGAACAGGCGGTATCGAGACCCAGTACTTC
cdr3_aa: CASRTGGIETQYF

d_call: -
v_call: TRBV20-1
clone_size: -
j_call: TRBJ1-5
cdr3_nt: TGCAGTGCGATCCCGGGGAGCAATTCACCCCAGCATTTT
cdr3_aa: CSAIPGSNSPQHF

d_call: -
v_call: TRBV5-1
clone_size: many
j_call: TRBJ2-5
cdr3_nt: TGCGCCAGCAGCTTGGGAAATGGAGAGACCCAGTACTTC
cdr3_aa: CASSLGNGETQYF

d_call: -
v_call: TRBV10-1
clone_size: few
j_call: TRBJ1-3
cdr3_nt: TGCGCCAGCACCCTGACAGGAAACACCATATATTTT
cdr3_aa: CASTLTGNTIYF

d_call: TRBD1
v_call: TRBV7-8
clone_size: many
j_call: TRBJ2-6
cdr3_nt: TGTGCCAGCAGCTTACGGGACAGGGGTTCCTCTGGGGCCAACGTCCTGACTTTC
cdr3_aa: CASSLRDRGSSGANVLTF

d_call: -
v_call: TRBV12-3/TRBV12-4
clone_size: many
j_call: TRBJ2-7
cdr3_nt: TGTGCCAGCAGTCACTCCGGGACAAATAAGGGCGAGCAGTACTTC
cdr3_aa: CASSHSGTNKGEQYF

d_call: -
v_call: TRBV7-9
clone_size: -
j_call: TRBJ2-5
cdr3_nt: TGTGCCAGCAGCGGAGGGACCCGGTACTTC
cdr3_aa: CASSGGTRYF

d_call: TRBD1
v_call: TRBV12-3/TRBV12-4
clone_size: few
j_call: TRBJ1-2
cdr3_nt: TGTGCCAGCAGGGGAGGACAGGCCGCTAACTATGGCTACACCTTC
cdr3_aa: CASRGGQAANYGYTF

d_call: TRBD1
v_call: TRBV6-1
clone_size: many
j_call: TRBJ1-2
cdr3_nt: TGTGCCAGCATTCAGAAGTGGGACAGGGCATCGGGCGGCTACACCTTC
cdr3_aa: CASIQKWDRASGGYTF

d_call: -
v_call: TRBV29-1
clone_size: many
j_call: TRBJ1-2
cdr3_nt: TGCAGCGTTGAAGACCCCTCGGATGGCTACACCTTC
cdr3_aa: CSVEDPSDGYTF

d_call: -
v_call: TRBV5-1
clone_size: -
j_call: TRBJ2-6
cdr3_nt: TGCGCCAGCAAGGAGGGGGAGTACTCTGGGGCCAACGTCCTGACTTTC
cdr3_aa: CASKEGEYSGANVLTF